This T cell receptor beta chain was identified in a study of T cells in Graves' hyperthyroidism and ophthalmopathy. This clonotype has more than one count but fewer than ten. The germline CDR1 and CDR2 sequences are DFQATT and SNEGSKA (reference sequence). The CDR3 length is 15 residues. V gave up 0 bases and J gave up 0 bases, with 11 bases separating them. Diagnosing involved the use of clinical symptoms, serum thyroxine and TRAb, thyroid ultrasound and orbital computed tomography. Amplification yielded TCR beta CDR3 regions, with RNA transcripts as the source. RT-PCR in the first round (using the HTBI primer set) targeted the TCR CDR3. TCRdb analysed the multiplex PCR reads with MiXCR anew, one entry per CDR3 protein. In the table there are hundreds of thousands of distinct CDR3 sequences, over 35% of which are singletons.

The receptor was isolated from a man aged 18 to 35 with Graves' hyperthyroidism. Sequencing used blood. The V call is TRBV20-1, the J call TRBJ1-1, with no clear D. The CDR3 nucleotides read TGCAGTGCTAGAGATCGAAATCTGCTGAACACTGAAGCTTTCTTT. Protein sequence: CSARDRNLLNTEAFF.